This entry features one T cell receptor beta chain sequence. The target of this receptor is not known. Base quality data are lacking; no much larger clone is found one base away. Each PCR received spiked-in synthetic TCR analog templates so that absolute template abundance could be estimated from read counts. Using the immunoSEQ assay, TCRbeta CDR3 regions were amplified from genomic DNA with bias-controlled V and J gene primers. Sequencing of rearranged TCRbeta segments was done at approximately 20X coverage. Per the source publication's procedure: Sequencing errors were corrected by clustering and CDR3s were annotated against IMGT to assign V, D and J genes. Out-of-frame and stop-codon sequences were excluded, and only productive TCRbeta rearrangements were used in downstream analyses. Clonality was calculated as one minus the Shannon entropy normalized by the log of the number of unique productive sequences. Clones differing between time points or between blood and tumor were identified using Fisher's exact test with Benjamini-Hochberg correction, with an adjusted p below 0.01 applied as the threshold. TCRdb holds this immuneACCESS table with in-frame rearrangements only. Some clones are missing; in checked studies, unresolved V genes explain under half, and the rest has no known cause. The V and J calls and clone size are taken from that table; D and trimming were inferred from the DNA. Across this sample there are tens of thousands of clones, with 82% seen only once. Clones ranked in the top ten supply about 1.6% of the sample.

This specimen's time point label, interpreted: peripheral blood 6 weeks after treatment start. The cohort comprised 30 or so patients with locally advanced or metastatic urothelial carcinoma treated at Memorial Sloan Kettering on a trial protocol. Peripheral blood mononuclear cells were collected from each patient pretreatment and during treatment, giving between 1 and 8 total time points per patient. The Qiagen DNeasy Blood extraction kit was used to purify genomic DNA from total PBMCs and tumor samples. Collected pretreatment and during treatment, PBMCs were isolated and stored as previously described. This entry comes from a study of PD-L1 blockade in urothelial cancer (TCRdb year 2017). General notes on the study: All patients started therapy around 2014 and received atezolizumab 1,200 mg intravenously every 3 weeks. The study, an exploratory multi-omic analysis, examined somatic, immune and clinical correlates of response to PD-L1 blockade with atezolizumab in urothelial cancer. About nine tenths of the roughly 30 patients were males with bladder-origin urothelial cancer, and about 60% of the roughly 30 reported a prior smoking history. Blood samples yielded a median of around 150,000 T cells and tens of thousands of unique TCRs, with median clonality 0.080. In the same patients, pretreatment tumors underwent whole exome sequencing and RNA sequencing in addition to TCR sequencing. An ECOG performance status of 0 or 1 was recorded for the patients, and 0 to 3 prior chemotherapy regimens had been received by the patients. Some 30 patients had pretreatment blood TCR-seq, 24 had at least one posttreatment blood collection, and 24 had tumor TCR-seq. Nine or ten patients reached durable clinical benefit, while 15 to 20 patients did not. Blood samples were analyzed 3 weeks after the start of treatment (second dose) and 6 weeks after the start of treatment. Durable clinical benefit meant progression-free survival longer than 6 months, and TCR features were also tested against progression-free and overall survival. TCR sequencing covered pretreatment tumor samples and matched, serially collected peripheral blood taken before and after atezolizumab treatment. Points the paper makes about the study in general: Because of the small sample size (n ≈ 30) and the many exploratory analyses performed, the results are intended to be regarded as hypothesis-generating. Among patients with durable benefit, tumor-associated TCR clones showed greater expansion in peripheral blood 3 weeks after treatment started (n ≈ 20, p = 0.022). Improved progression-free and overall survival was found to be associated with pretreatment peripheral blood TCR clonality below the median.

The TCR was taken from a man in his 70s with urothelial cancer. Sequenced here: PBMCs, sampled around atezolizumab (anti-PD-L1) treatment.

The DNA sequence is given as TGTGCCAGCAGCCAAGCGGGGATGCAAGAGACCCAGTACTTC. Translated, this gives CASSQAGMQETQYF. The V and J genes are TRBV4-2 and TRBJ2-5; TRBD2 is perhaps the D gene, given 5 matching bases. The CDR3 measures 14 amino acids from cysteine to phenylalanine. This entry keeps only the CDR3 DNA: 42 bases, framed from base 1. Between the V and J ends, shortened by 1 base and 2 bases respectively, the junction contains 8 bases. The germline V gene specifies LGHNA as CDR1 and YNFKEQ as CDR2.